Presented here are 3 T cell receptor beta chains from one specimen sequenced in a study of blood T cells in healthy people across ages. A second roughly 6 to 11 cycle PCR used barcoded and J-beta primers. TCRdb reprocessed the 5' RACE reads via MiXCR and lists one record per CDR3 protein. The sample has about 770,000 distinct CDR3 sequences; roughly 44% are singletons. The sample consisted of blood. Every receptor here comes from a man in his 60s in good health.

The table lists this clonotype with many counts. The V gene is TRBV5-1, the J gene TRBJ2-7; D is possibly TRBD1 (5 bases). The V gene's germline CDR1 is SGHRS and CDR2 YFSETQ. V shed 0 bases and J shed 3 bases, with 7 bases lying between them. The CDR3 extends over 13 amino acids. The CDR3 DNA follows: TGCGCCAGCAGCTTGGTGACAGACTACGAGCAGTACTTC. This sequence encodes CASSLVTDYEQYF.

This clonotype was found a few times. This chain uses TRBV11-2 with TRBJ2-1; possible D gene TRBD2, 7 bases. V shed 8 bases and J shed 6 bases, with 14 bases lying between them. Germline V gives CDR1 SGHAT, CDR2 FQNNGV. The CDR3 has 13 amino acids. CDR3 region: CASGGAARNEQFF. The CDR3 bases are TGTGCCAGCGGGGGGGCGGCTCGCAATGAGCAGTTCTTC.

The chain carries TRBV9 and TRBJ2-5; tentative D call: TRBD1 (5 bases). Trimming left V 4 bases short and J 5 bases short, with 18 bases between. The CDR3 has 15 amino acids. Per the germline V gene, CDR1 is SGDLS and CDR2 is YYNGEE. The CDR3 DNA sequence: TGTGCCAGCAGCTCCACGACAGTTCAAGGGGAGACCCAGTACTTC. This sequence encodes CASSSTTVQGETQYF. Full variable domain (outside the CDR3, taken from reference TRBV9 and TRBJ2-5): DSGVTQTPKHLITATGQRVTLRCSPRSGDLSVYWYQQSLDQGLQFLIQYYNGEERAKGNILERFSAQQFPDLHSELNLSSLELGDSALYFCASSSTTVQGETQYFGPGTRLLVL.